Presented here are 20 T cell receptor beta chains from one specimen sequenced in a study of Graves' ophthalmopathy and Graves' hyperthyroidism. Amplification from RNA transcripts yielded the TCR beta CDR3 regions. First-round RT-PCR used HTBI primers; second-round multiplex PCR followed. One entry per CDR3 protein results from TCRdb running MiXCR on the multiplex PCR reads. The repertoire holds a few hundred thousand distinct CDR3 sequences, with roughly 18% as singletons. Material for sequencing was peripheral blood. These receptors came from a woman between 18 and 29 years old with Graves' ophthalmopathy.

The chain couples TRBV28 to TRBJ1-1; 11 bases agree with TRBD1. The CDR3 runs 14 residues. Trimming cost V 5 bases and J 6 bases; bases outside gene matches: 5. Germline V gene sequence: CDR1 MDHEN, CDR2 SYDVKM. The CDR3 sequence: CASSGQGAWAEAFF. Written as DNA, the CDR3 is TGTGCCAGCAGTGGACAGGGGGCGTGGGCTGAAGCTTTCTTT.

This clonotype was counted at least ten times. This sequence joins TRBV6-5 and TRBJ2-7, with D perhaps TRBD1 or TRBD2 (6 bases each). The V and J ends lost 2 bases and 7 bases respectively, with 12 bases between them. Germline CDR1 is MNHEY and CDR2 is SVGAGI. The CDR3 has 13 amino acids. CDR3 sequence: CASSYVGAGEQYF. The CDR3, as DNA: TGTGCCAGCAGTTACGTGGGGGCGGGGGAGCAGTACTTC.

The sample holds many counts of this clonotype. The rearrangement links TRBV3-1 to TRBJ2-2; 14 bases match TRBD2. Germline V gene sequence: CDR1 LGHDT, CDR2 YNNKEL (reference sequence). Trimming removed 6 bases from V and 4 bases from J; junction bases left unmatched: 4. The CDR3 spans 16 residues. Written as DNA, the CDR3 is TGTGCCAGCAGGGGACTAGCGGGAGACCCCACCGGGGAGCTGTTTTTT. Its protein is CASRGLAGDPTGELFF.

This clonotype was counted many times. The chain employs TRBV20-1 and TRBJ2-4; 7 bases are shared with TRBD1. This CDR3 is 14 amino acids long. J lost 1 base, V lost 6 bases, and 6 bases had no gene match. Germline CDR1 DFQATT, CDR2 SNEGSKA (reference sequence). The DNA of the CDR3 is TGCAGTGCGAACAGGGGAGTCGCCAAAAACATTCAGTACTTC. This gives the protein CSANRGVAKNIQYF.

The genes are TRBV28 and TRBJ2-5; 7 positions match TRBD1. V lost 5 bases to trimming and J lost 1 base; unmatched junction nucleotides: 7. CDR1 is MDHEN, CDR2 SYDVKM, per germline. The CDR3 runs to 15 residues. CDR3 nucleotides: TGTGCCAGCAGTCCCCAGAGACAGGGCCAAGAGACCCAGTACTTC. This codes for CASSPQRQGQETQYF. The variable domain in full, with the rest retrieved from reference TRBV28 and TRBJ2-5, is DVKVTQSSRYLVKRTGEKVFLECVQDMDHENMFWYRQDPGLGLRLIYFSYDVKMKEKGDIPEGYSVSREKKERFSLILESASTNQTSMYLCASSPQRQGQETQYFGPGTRLLVL.

This clonotype appeared many times. The J gene is TRBJ1-2, the V gene TRBV4-1; D perhaps matches TRBD1 (5 bases). This CDR3 is 16 amino acids long. Germline-derived CDR1 and CDR2 are MGHRA and YSYEKL. V lost 4 bases and J 6 bases, leaving 21 bases between the germline ends. The CDR3 loop is CASSPTIGTGTDGYTF. CDR3 DNA sequence: TGCGCCAGCAGCCCCACAATCGGGACGGGGACGGATGGCTACACCTTC.

This clonotype showed up many times. At one boundary the junction diverges from the germline segment, which might be a read error. The rearrangement joins TRBV27 to TRBJ2-7; 10 nucleotides align to TRBD2. This CDR3 comprises 16 residues. Germline lookup yields CDR1 MNHEY and CDR2 SMNVEV (reference sequence). The CDR3 sequence: CAGSWDGLAEMYEQYF. As DNA, the CDR3 is TGTGCCGGCAGTTGGGATGGACTAGCGGAGATGTACGAGCAGTACTTC.

This clonotype was counted ten times or more. The chain joins TRBV2 to TRBJ2-4; no firm D call. The germline CDR1 and CDR2 sequences are SNHLY and FYNNEI. There are 18 residues in the CDR3. Trimming cost V 2 bases and J 0 bases, with 17 bases left between them. The CDR3 DNA is TGTGCCAGCAGTGAATATGGACGGCTTCTGCTAGCCAAAAACATTCAGTACTTC. Translation: CASSEYGRLLLAKNIQYF.

The CDR3 DNA sequence: TGTGCCAGCAGCGTAGTGGGACCGGAGGCTTCCTACGAGCAGTACTTC. This sequence encodes CASSVVGPEASYEQYF. V and J are TRBV9 and TRBJ2-7; D is perhaps TRBD1 or TRBD2 (5 bases each). The V gene's germline CDR1 is SGDLS and CDR2 YYNGEE. The CDR3 contains 16 residues. V was shortened by 0 bases and J by 1 base, with 14 bases between the two germline ends.

This clonotype was counted at least ten times. The gene calls are TRBV6-5 and TRBJ1-2; TRBD1 matches at 8 bases. Germline lookup yields CDR1 MNHEY and CDR2 SVGAGI. The CDR3 totals 14 residues. After removal of 2 bases from V and 7 bases from J, the junction contained 6 bases not matched to a gene. DNA of the CDR3: TGTGCCAGCAGTTACGCGGACAGGGACGGTGGCTACACCTTC. Encoded protein: CASSYADRDGGYTF.

The chain combines TRBV29-1 with TRBJ2-7; D is possibly TRBD2 (5 bases). The CDR3 totals 13 residues. V gave up 3 bases and J gave up 3 bases, with 12 bases separating them. CDR1 is SQVTM, CDR2 ANQGSEA, per germline. The DNA of the CDR3 is TGCAGCGTTGAGATCGAGGGCCGCTACGAGCAGTACTTC. This sequence encodes CSVEIEGRYEQYF.

The chain is built from TRBV7-2 and TRBJ1-2; D not resolved. The CDR3 sequence is 14 residues long. Trimming removed 6 bases from V and 6 bases from J, with 17 bases in between. Germline lookup yields CDR1 SGHTA and CDR2 FQGNSA. CDR3 loop: CASSLQGVVDGYTF. The CDR3 nucleotides are TGTGCCAGCAGTCTCCAAGGTGTGGTGGATGGCTACACCTTC.

There are many counts of this clonotype. The genes are TRBV6-2 or TRBV6-3 and TRBJ2-4; D unresolved. The CDR3 covers 15 residues. Germline assignment: CDR1 MNHEY and CDR2 SVGEGT. V lost 0 bases and J lost 0, with 6 bases in between. CDR3: CASSYSMLAKNIQYF. The CDR3 DNA reads TGTGCCAGCAGTTACTCGATGTTAGCCAAAAACATTCAGTACTTC.

This clonotype has at least ten counts. The chain combines TRBV20-1 with TRBJ1-2, with D perhaps matching TRBD1 (5 bases). CDR1 is DFQATT and CDR2 is SNEGSKA in the germline V gene (reference sequence). The CDR3 length is 11 residues. The V gene lost 8 bases and the J gene lost 4 bases, with 11 bases spanning the gap. Here the CDR3 DNA reads TGCAGTCAGGGAGTTGGCTATGGCTACACCTTC. Its protein is CSQGVGYGYTF.

In its sample, this clonotype was seen many times. V usage is TRBV30 and J usage is TRBJ1-1; D gene unclear. The CDR3 is made up of 14 amino acids. V lost 0 bases and J 3 bases, leaving 11 bases between the germline ends. Germline CDR1 reads GTSNPN; CDR2 reads SVGIG (reference sequence). The CDR3 region is CAWSVLGRHTEAFF. CDR3 in DNA: TGTGCCTGGAGTGTACTTGGGAGACACACTGAAGCTTTCTTT. The whole variable domain, filled in from reference TRBV30 and TRBJ1-1, reads SQTIHQWPATLVQPVGSPLSLECTVEGTSNPNLYWYRQAAGRGLQLLFYSVGIGQISSEVPQNLSASRPQDRQFILSSKKLLLSDSGFYLCAWSVLGRHTEAFFGQGTRLTVV.

This chain uses TRBV27 with TRBJ1-1, with D maybe TRBD1 (6 bases). This CDR3 has 14 residues. With 2 bases removed from V and 4 bases from J, the gap between germline ends came to 11 bases. The germline V gene has CDR1 MNHEY and CDR2 SMNVEV (reference sequence). This CDR3 reads CASSLQLGGTEAFF. Here the CDR3 DNA reads TGTGCCAGCAGTTTACAGTTAGGGGGCACTGAAGCTTTCTTT.

This clonotype was detected many times. V gene TRBV6-2 or TRBV6-3 combines with J gene TRBJ2-5; maybe TRBD1 (5 bases). With 5 bases removed from V and 4 bases from J, the gap between germline ends came to 14 bases. This CDR3 is built from 14 residues. Germline CDR1 reads MNHEY; CDR2 reads SVGEGT. The CDR3 DNA reads TGTGCCAGCAGTACAGGCGGTTCGAGAGAGACCCAGTACTTC. Its protein product is CASSTGGSRETQYF.

This clonotype has a count of ten or more. This chain links TRBV10-1 with TRBJ2-4; TRBD2 aligns across 12 bases. Per the germline V gene, CDR1 is WNHNN and CDR2 is SYGVQD (reference sequence). This CDR3 region has 16 residues. J was trimmed by 8 bases and V by 4 bases; bases with no gene match: 9. Here the CDR3 reads CASSGGPTSGRYIQYF. CDR3 sequence (DNA): TGCGCCAGCAGTGGGGGGCCGACTAGCGGGAGATACATTCAGTACTTC.

This clonotype has ten or more counts. The V and J genes are TRBV7-2 and TRBJ1-5, with D uncertain. V was pared by 1 base and J by 4 bases, with 5 bases between. Germline V lookup: CDR1 SGHTA, CDR2 FQGNSA. This CDR3 has 13 residues. The CDR3 nucleotides are TGTGCCAGCAGCTTAGAGCCTAATCAGCCCCAGCATTTT. Protein product: CASSLEPNQPQHF.

This clonotype was found many times. This sequence joins TRBV30 and TRBJ2-7; unclear D gene. CDR1 is GTSNPN and CDR2 is SVGIG in the germline V gene (reference sequence). CDR3 size: 12 residues. Trimming pared 2 bases from V and 4 bases from J, leaving 9 bases between. The DNA of the CDR3 is TGTGCCTGGAGTAAGGATCGGTACGAGCAGTACTTC. This sequence encodes CAWSKDRYEQYF.